This entry is about one TCR beta chain. Donors were healthy Caucasian individuals from Russia aged about 6 to 100. Peripheral blood samples of 7.5 to 10 milliliters were drawn from each donor. The authors ran a second PCR of about 6 to 11 cycles using a sample-barcoded 5' primer and a J-beta primer mix. TCRdb processed the 5' RACE reads anew with MiXCR; each CDR3 protein has one entry. Of hundreds of thousands of distinct CDR3 sequences in the sample, more than 20% were seen once. The sample comes from a study of blood T cells in healthy people across ages. The CDR3 sequence is 15 residues long. V was trimmed by 0 bases and J by 8 bases, leaving 17 bases between them. Per the germline V gene, CDR1 is DFQATT and CDR2 is SNEGSKA (reference sequence). The data were also submitted as part of a second study, on T cells of mothers and their children. In that study: Maternal samples each gave over 10 million TCR beta CDR3 reads, and child samples approximately 3 million each.

The sequence came from a boy younger than 18 in good health. The sample comprised blood. The rearrangement joins TRBV20-1 to TRBJ1-3; D not resolved. Here the CDR3 reads CSARDKGFPGDTIYF. Written as DNA, the CDR3 is TGCAGTGCTAGAGATAAGGGTTTCCCCGGGGACACCATATATTTT.